A selection of T cell receptor beta chains follows, all from one sample in a study of blood T cell repertoires in COVID-19. Only in-frame clones appear in the TCRdb table, and some are missing; sequencing was by immunoSEQ multiplex PCR. The sample comprises some 250,000 clones, about 86% of which are singletons, and 3% to 3.5% rests with the top ten. The sequencing sample was made of peripheral blood. The receptors shown here come from a woman in her thirties who had recovered from COVID-19. The CDR3 runs from the conserved cysteine through the conserved F or W. A D gene is named only where the DNA matches it firmly. Clone size, where shown, is once, few, many, or a class for clones that have expanded.

>TRBD2|TRBV12-5|TRBJ2-1|-
CASGPSSGGSYNEQFF
TGTGCTAGTGGTCCGTCTAGCGGGGGGTCCTACAATGAGCAGTTCTTC
>-|TRBV6-5|TRBJ1-1|-
CASRIQANTEAFF
TGTGCCAGCAGAATACAGGCGAACACTGAAGCTTTCTTT
>TRBD2|TRBV28|TRBJ2-1|-
CASSIAGEGDEQFF
TGTGCCAGCAGTATAGCGGGGGAGGGCGATGAGCAGTTCTTC
>-|TRBV27|TRBJ1-2|-
CASSLTGSRGGYTF
TGTGCCAGCAGTTTAACTGGGTCGCGAGGTGGCTACACCTTC
>-|TRBV9|TRBJ2-5|-
CASTGGQGGPETQYF
TGTGCCAGCACGGGGGGGCAAGGGGGCCCGGAGACCCAGTACTTC
>-|TRBV20-1|TRBJ1-2|-
CSAPGGYGYTF
TGCAGTGCCCCGGGAGGCTATGGCTACACCTTC
>TRBD2|TRBV5-4|TRBJ2-7|once
CASSFSGGSSYEQYF
TGTGCCAGCAGCTTTAGCGGGGGGAGCTCCTACGAGCAGTACTTC
>TRBD1|TRBV6-4|TRBJ1-1|-
CASRDTDRASEAFF
TGTGCCAGCAGGGATACGGACAGGGCTTCTGAAGCTTTCTTT
>-|TRBV4-2|TRBJ2-7|-
CASSQEEAHEQYF
TGTGCCAGCAGCCAAGAGGAGGCCCACGAGCAGTACTTC
>-|TRBV2|TRBJ2-3|-
CASSSSGLAGSDTQYF
-
>TRBD1|TRBV7-3|TRBJ1-6|-
CASSQTGAVNSPLHF
TGTGCCAGCAGCCAGACAGGGGCGGTGAATTCACCCCTCCACTTT
>-|TRBV3-1/TRBV3-2|TRBJ1-3|medium-sized
CASSRYLPIVTTYQSGNTIYF
TGTGCCAGCAGCCGATATCTCCCAATCGTTACAACGTACCAATCTGGAAACACCATATATTTT
>TRBD2|TRBV10-3|TRBJ2-2|-
CAISETSGGATGELFF
TGTGCCATCAGTGAGACTAGCGGGGGGGCCACCGGGGAGCTGTTTTTT
>TRBD2|TRBV2|TRBJ2-3|-
CASRRLAGPSTDTQYF
TGTGCCAGCAGGCGACTAGCGGGCCCTAGCACAGATACGCAGTATTTT
>TRBD1|TRBV19|TRBJ1-3|-
CASSPSGTGMAGNTIYF
TGTGCCAGTAGCCCCTCGGGGACAGGGATGGCTGGAAACACCATATATTTT
>TRBD2|TRBV11-2|TRBJ2-5|-
CASSLVGGGVETQYF
TGTGCCAGCAGCTTAGTTGGGGGGGGTGTAGAGACCCAGTACTTC
>TRBD1|TRBV9|TRBJ1-6|once
CASSDTGGNSPLHF
TGTGCCAGCAGCGATACAGGGGGGAATTCACCCCTCCACTTT
>-|TRBV7-3|TRBJ2-1|-
CASSLSGTYNEQFF
TGTGCCAGCAGCTTATCGGGGACCTACAATGAGCAGTTCTTC
>-|TRBV9|TRBJ2-1|-
CASSVGAVVANEQFF
TGTGCCAGCAGCGTAGGAGCGGTAGTTGCCAATGAGCAGTTCTTC
>-|TRBV19|TRBJ2-2|once
CASKYSVGPGELFF
TGTGCCAGTAAGTACAGTGTGGGGCCCGGGGAGCTGTTTTTT
>TRBD2|TRBV19|TRBJ2-6|-
CASSSRNAGVSGANVLTF
TGTGCCAGTAGTAGCCGGAACGCGGGGGTCTCTGGGGCCAACGTCCTGACTTTC
>-|TRBV7-2|TRBJ1-2|-
CASSSNSYGYTF
TGTGCCAGCAGCTCTAACAGTTATGGCTACACCTTC
>TRBD1|TRBV10-3|TRBJ1-3|-
CAISEAGTGVNTIYF
TGTGCCATCAGTGAGGCCGGGACAGGGGTAAACACCATATATTTT
>-|TRBV6-6|TRBJ1-5|-
CASSYSTRVRNQPQHF
TGTGCCAGCAGTTACTCGACCAGGGTACGGAATCAGCCCCAGCATTTT
>TRBD1|TRBV30|TRBJ1-1|-
CAWSTPTGGTEAFF
TGTGCCTGGAGTACGCCTACAGGGGGCACTGAAGCTTTCTTT
>-|TRBV4-1|TRBJ1-3|-
CASSHTPGLGGNTIYF
TGCGCCAGCAGCCATACACCGGGACTAGGTGGAAACACCATATATTTT
>TRBD1|TRBV5-8|TRBJ1-1|-
CASTQAMDRGREAFF
TGTGCCAGCACGCAAGCGATGGACAGGGGGCGCGAAGCTTTCTTT
>-|TRBV6-5|TRBJ2-2|-
CASSYSVGEVTGELFF
TGTGCCAGCAGTTACTCAGTGGGGGAGGTCACCGGGGAGCTGTTTTTT
>TRBD1|TRBV10-3|TRBJ1-4|-
CAISLTGSVSELFF
TGTGCCATCAGTTTGACAGGGTCAGTATCGGAACTGTTTTTT
>-|TRBV19|TRBJ2-7|-
CATPRGSSYEQYF
TGTGCCACTCCTCGGGGGAGCTCCTACGAGCAGTACTTC
>TRBD1|TRBV2|TRBJ1-1|-
CASRDRAGTEAFF
TGTGCCAGCAGAGACAGGGCTGGAACTGAAGCTTTCTTT
>TRBD2|TRBV3-1/TRBV3-2|TRBJ2-3|-
CASSLRLAGGRDTQYF
TGTGCCAGCAGCCTACGACTAGCGGGGGGCAGGGATACGCAGTATTTT
>TRBD2|TRBV27|TRBJ2-7|-
CASSLRTSGGHEQYF
TGTGCCAGCAGTCTCCGGACTAGCGGGGGTCACGAGCAGTACTTC
>-|TRBV10-2|TRBJ2-7|-
CASSAGDSLYEQYF
TGCGCCAGCAGTGCGGGGGACAGTCTCTACGAGCAGTACTTC
>-|TRBV11-2|TRBJ1-1|-
CASSLIRDTEAFF
TGTGCCAGCAGCTTGATCAGGGACACTGAAGCTTTCTTT
>-|TRBV4-1|TRBJ2-3|-
CASSQDLGGRTDTQYF
TGCGCCAGCAGCCAAGATTTGGGGGGGCGCACAGATACGCAGTATTTT
>-|TRBV19|TRBJ1-4|-
CASSSGGAEKLFF
TGTGCCAGTAGTTCGGGCGGGGCAGAAAAACTGTTTTTT
>TRBD1|TRBV7-2|TRBJ2-7|-
CASSVTPGQGYEQYF
TGTGCCAGCAGCGTAACCCCGGGACAGGGGTACGAGCAGTACTTC
>-|TRBV14|TRBJ2-6|-
CASSQESGEVLTF
TGTGCCAGCAGCCAAGAGTCGGGGGAAGTCCTGACTTTC
>-|TRBV6-6|TRBJ2-3|-
CASRADGYSTDTQYF
TGTGCCAGCAGAGCGGACGGGTATAGCACAGATACGCAGTATTTT
>-|TRBV5-5|TRBJ2-2|-
CASSLGGSGGTGELFF
TGTGCCAGCAGCTTGGGAGGGTCGGGCGGCACCGGGGAGCTGTTTTTT
>TRBD2|TRBV9|TRBJ2-1|-
CASSVGGGVAGVSYNEQFF
TGTGCCAGCAGCGTAGGTGGAGGGGTAGCGGGCGTCTCCTACAATGAGCAGTTCTTC
>-|TRBV7-9|TRBJ2-7|-
CASNTGLSPYEQYF
TGTGCCAGCAACACCGGACTAAGTCCCTACGAGCAGTACTTC
>TRBD1|TRBV5-1|TRBJ2-7|-
CASSVQGISYEQYF
TGCGCCAGCAGCGTACAGGGGATCTCCTACGAGCAGTACTTC
>-|TRBV19|TRBJ1-5|-
CASTPGGFRNQPQHF
TGTGCCAGTACCCCTGGGGGCTTCCGCAATCAGCCCCAGCATTTT
>TRBD1|TRBV13|TRBJ2-7|-
CASNMGRQGYEQYF
TGTGCCAGCAACATGGGCCGACAGGGCTACGAGCAGTACTTC
>TRBD1|TRBV6-5|TRBJ2-2|-
CASDRGNTGELFF
TGTGCCAGCGACAGGGGGAACACCGGGGAGCTGTTTTTT
>-|TRBV4-2|TRBJ1-2|-
CASSQGRTLDHGYTF
TGTGCCAGCAGCCAGGGGCGGACACTCGACCATGGCTACACCTTC
>TRBD1|TRBV9|TRBJ1-1|-
CASSVASGTGGLNTEAFF
TGTGCCAGCAGCGTAGCTTCAGGGACAGGGGGCCTGAACACTGAAGCTTTCTTT
>-|TRBV19|TRBJ2-1|-
CASNGPVYNEQFF
TGTGCCAGTAATGGGCCGGTATACAATGAGCAGTTCTTC
>TRBD2|TRBV5-4|TRBJ2-2|-
CASSSGLAGGQGTGELFF
TGTGCCAGCAGCTCGGGACTAGCGGGGGGGCAGGGAACCGGGGAGCTGTTTTTT